The TCR beta chain under discussion was sequenced for a study of regulatory T cells in long-lasting Graves disease (dated by TCRdb to the early 2020s). Concerning the study at large: Newly diagnosed Graves' disease patients had taken antithyroid drugs for less than 3 months. A total of around 35 samples were covered by TCR sequencing, comprising approximately 13 persistent and approximately 20 newly diagnosed Graves' disease patients. The study was conducted in China and was registered as a clinical trial. This study used TCR sequencing and RNA sequencing of peripheral blood to compare persistent Graves' disease patients against newly diagnosed Graves' disease patients. Overall study outcomes, separate from this receptor: Compared with newly diagnosed patients, patients with persistent Graves' disease had lower TCR Shannon entropy and fewer highly expanded clones, which suggests clonal expansion. As a limitation, the authors acknowledged that the small sample size may reduce accuracy. Only peripheral blood was studied, because thyroid tissue, the primary lesion, was inaccessible. Only the TCR beta chain was sequenced and analyzed. A larger number of public clonotypes was shared among persistent patients (over 2,500) than among newly diagnosed patients (roughly 1,000). TRBV28, TRBJ1-2 and TRBJ2-5 were preferentially used in persistent disease, while TRBV20-1 and TRBJ2-1 were favored in newly diagnosed disease.

This clonotype was detected many times. The antigen it binds to is not known. No quality values exist for individual bases; no much larger clone is one base distant. CDR1 and CDR2 are drawn from the germline V gene (reference sequence): LGHDT, YNNKEL. Trimming at the junction amounts to 2 bases on V and 6 bases on J, and the germline ends lie 7 bases apart. Including the terminal cysteine and phenylalanine, the CDR3 comprises 13 residues. Only the CDR3 part of the read is kept: 39 bases, read in frame from the first base. The time point label for this specimen denotes: newly diagnosed GD, antithyroid drugs for less than 3 months. For both TCR sequencing and RNA sequencing, RNA was extracted from PBMCs using TRIzol. The diagnosis of Graves' disease followed American Thyroid Association guidelines. Recruitment of patients was carried out at an endocrinology department in Xi'an, China. From each patient, approximately 10 milliliters of peripheral blood was collected into an EDTA anticoagulant tube. Ficoll Paque Plus density gradient separation was used to isolate PBMCs, and no further T cell sorting was done. An Agilent 2100 Bioanalyzer and agarose gel were used to assess RNA quality, and a NanoDrop 2000 was used to measure RNA concentration.

Library method: multiplex PCR. The sequencer was an Illumina HiSeq 4000. TCR beta libraries were built with iRepertoire HTBI primers and Arm-PCR amplification of CDR3 regions. PCR products were gel purified before sequencing. As for how the authors treated the data: Gene usage analysis of CDR3 amino acid clonotypes relied on the 60 or so TRBV and about 15 TRBJ segments identified across samples. Filtered high-quality paired reads were merged into contigs using COPE and FqMerger. BLAST was used to align contigs to IMGT TRBV, TRBD and TRBJ reference genes, with CDR3 defined following IMGT. Any clonotype with a frequency above 0.1% was classified as a highly expanded clone. Repertoire diversity was measured by Shannon entropy, and V-J evenness by the Gini coefficient. Clonotypes shared by more than one individual were considered public. TCRdb handled the public reads itself, with Q25 trimming in fastp and clone calling in MiXCR, and kept productive beta chains. For every CDR3 protein sequence, its rows merge into one entry that carries the most common genes and DNA. The V and J calls reflect TCRdb's pipeline rather than the authors' work. The sample table shows 300,000 to 400,000 distinct CDR3 sequences, and 15% are seen once. In total, the top ten clones hold over 20% of the sample.

The rearranged segments are TRBV3-1 and TRBJ2-2, with the D gene too uncertain to name. The receptor was isolated from a female donor with Graves disease. The specimen was peripheral blood mononuclear cells (PBMCs), collected at new diagnosis, from a patient treated with antithyroid drugs. The DNA is TGTGCCAGCAGCCAACTGGTGGCCGGGGAGCTGTTTTTT. Protein translation: CASSQLVAGELFF.